A selection of T cell receptor beta chains follows, all from one sample in a study of blood T cell repertoires in COVID-19. Clones were read by immunoSEQ multiplex PCR, and TCRdb kept only the in-frame ones, dropping some. Among about 270,000 clones, less than 90% were seen once, and the ten largest hold over 4%. The sequencing input was peripheral blood. The receptors were gathered from a man aged 55 to 69 who had recovered from COVID-19. Each CDR3 is given with its conserved first and last residue. The order of the fields is J gene, clone size, D gene, V gene, CDR3 protein, CDR3 DNA. D genes are given only for firm matches. Where a row states a size, it is once, few, many or the class of an expanded clone; other rows omit it.

j_call: TRBJ1-6; clone_size: once; d_call: TRBD1; v_call: TRBV2; cdr3_aa: CASRKTGVNSPLHF; cdr3_nt: TGTGCCAGCCGGAAGACAGGGGTGAATTCACCCCTCCACTTT
j_call: TRBJ1-6; clone_size: .; d_call: TRBD1; v_call: TRBV19; cdr3_aa: CASRGSTGNNSPLHF; cdr3_nt: TGTGCCAGTAGGGGATCGACAGGGAATAATTCACCCCTCCACTTT
j_call: TRBJ2-7; clone_size: .; d_call: .; v_call: TRBV3-1/TRBV3-2; cdr3_aa: CASSLLGTPGDEQYF; cdr3_nt: TGTGCCAGCAGCCTTTTAGGGACACCCGGGGACGAGCAGTACTTC
j_call: TRBJ1-3; clone_size: .; d_call: .; v_call: TRBV19; cdr3_aa: CASSITGTPSGNTIYF; cdr3_nt: TGTGCCAGTAGTATCACCGGGACACCGTCTGGAAACACCATATATTTT
j_call: TRBJ2-3; clone_size: .; d_call: TRBD2; v_call: TRBV3-1/TRBV3-2; cdr3_aa: CASSKSGGTPSTDTQYF; cdr3_nt: TGTGCCAGCAGCAAGTCCGGGGGGACGCCTAGCACAGATACGCAGTATTTT
j_call: TRBJ2-7; clone_size: .; d_call: TRBD2; v_call: TRBV5-5; cdr3_aa: CAAGDPGYEQYF; cdr3_nt: TGTGCGGCGGGGGACCCGGGGTACGAGCAGTACTTC
j_call: TRBJ1-1; clone_size: .; d_call: .; v_call: TRBV11-2; cdr3_aa: CASSFLGGNTEAFF; cdr3_nt: TGTGCCAGCAGCTTTCTGGGGGGGAACACTGAAGCTTTCTTT
j_call: TRBJ1-4; clone_size: .; d_call: .; v_call: TRBV19; cdr3_aa: CASSVKPQAPNEKLFF; cdr3_nt: TGTGCCAGTAGTGTCAAGCCGCAGGCACCTAATGAAAAACTGTTTTTT
j_call: TRBJ1-5; clone_size: .; d_call: .; v_call: TRBV7-9; cdr3_aa: CASSPREIRIQPQHF; cdr3_nt: TGTGCCAGCAGCCCAAGGGAGATAAGGATTCAGCCCCAGCATTTT
j_call: TRBJ1-4; clone_size: .; d_call: TRBD1; v_call: TRBV5-6; cdr3_aa: CASSPGQGREKLFF; cdr3_nt: TGTGCCAGCAGCCCGGGACAGGGTCGGGAAAAACTGTTTTTT
j_call: TRBJ1-5; clone_size: once; d_call: .; v_call: TRBV18; cdr3_aa: CASSPTGYSNQPQHF; cdr3_nt: TGTGCCAGCTCACCAACAGGGTATAGCAATCAGCCCCAGCATTTT
j_call: TRBJ2-7; clone_size: .; d_call: .; v_call: TRBV9; cdr3_aa: CASSVGQAGNAYEQYF; cdr3_nt: TGTGCCAGCAGCGTAGGTCAAGCAGGGAACGCCTACGAGCAGTACTTC
j_call: TRBJ2-3; clone_size: .; d_call: TRBD2; v_call: TRBV7-9; cdr3_aa: CASSMSRGAVRSTDTQYF; cdr3_nt: TGTGCCAGCAGCATGTCGCGGGGGGCCGTGCGTAGCACAGATACGCAGTATTTT
j_call: TRBJ1-6; clone_size: few; d_call: .; v_call: TRBV9; cdr3_aa: CASSGGTVSSYNSPLHF; cdr3_nt: TGTGCCAGCAGCGGCGGGACCGTGAGCTCCTATAATTCACCCCTCCACTTT
j_call: TRBJ1-1; clone_size: .; d_call: TRBD1; v_call: TRBV6-5; cdr3_aa: CASQDRGLPETEAFF; cdr3_nt: TGTGCCAGCCAGGACAGGGGGCTCCCTGAGACTGAAGCTTTCTTT
j_call: TRBJ1-4; clone_size: once; d_call: TRBD1; v_call: TRBV18; cdr3_aa: CASSRTGGGEKLFF; cdr3_nt: TGTGCCAGCTCACGGACAGGGGGTGGAGAAAAACTGTTTTTT
j_call: TRBJ2-5; clone_size: .; d_call: TRBD2; v_call: TRBV4-1; cdr3_aa: CASSQGVGYTSDQETQYF; cdr3_nt: TGCGCCAGCAGCCAAGGAGTGGGGTATACTAGCGACCAAGAGACCCAGTACTTC
j_call: TRBJ2-7; clone_size: .; d_call: TRBD1; v_call: TRBV7-2; cdr3_aa: CASSLGQGVYEQYF; cdr3_nt: TGTGCCAGCAGCTTAGGACAGGGGGTCTACGAGCAGTACTTC
j_call: TRBJ1-1; clone_size: .; d_call: .; v_call: TRBV18; cdr3_aa: CASSPLQGLNTEAFF; cdr3_nt: TGTGCCAGCTCACCACTCCAGGGCTTGAACACTGAAGCTTTCTTT
j_call: TRBJ1-5; clone_size: .; d_call: TRBD1; v_call: TRBV6-5; cdr3_aa: CASSRDSGNQPQHF; cdr3_nt: TGTGCCAGCAGCCGGGACAGCGGGAATCAGCCCCAGCATTTT
j_call: TRBJ1-2; clone_size: .; d_call: TRBD1; v_call: TRBV2; cdr3_aa: CASSEARGSRTGNYGYTF; cdr3_nt: TGTGCCAGCAGTGAAGCGCGTGGGTCCAGGACAGGGAACTATGGCTACACCTTC
j_call: TRBJ2-7; clone_size: .; d_call: TRBD1; v_call: TRBV11-1; cdr3_aa: CASRHIGTGNYEQYF; cdr3_nt: TGTGCCAGCAGACATATCGGGACAGGGAACTACGAGCAGTACTTC
j_call: TRBJ2-2; clone_size: .; d_call: TRBD2; v_call: TRBV15; cdr3_aa: CATSRDGRSGVLGELFF; cdr3_nt: TGTGCCACCAGCAGAGATGGCCGCAGCGGGGTACTAGGCGAGCTGTTTTTT
j_call: TRBJ2-7; clone_size: once; d_call: TRBD2; v_call: TRBV19; cdr3_aa: CATARGGLNEQYF; cdr3_nt: TGTGCCACCGCTCGGGGGGGGCTCAACGAGCAGTACTTC
j_call: TRBJ1-2; clone_size: .; d_call: .; v_call: TRBV5-4; cdr3_aa: CASSGNRVGNYGYTF; cdr3_nt: TGTGCCAGCAGCGGTAACAGGGTGGGTAACTATGGCTACACCTTC
j_call: TRBJ2-1; clone_size: .; d_call: TRBD1; v_call: TRBV9; cdr3_aa: CASNPTGGYGSEQFF; cdr3_nt: TGTGCCAGCAACCCAACAGGGGGCTATGGAAGTGAGCAGTTCTTC
j_call: TRBJ1-4; clone_size: .; d_call: .; v_call: TRBV5-4; cdr3_aa: CASSLRGINEKLFF; cdr3_nt: TGTGCCAGCAGCTTGAGGGGGATTAATGAAAAACTGTTTTTT
j_call: TRBJ2-7; clone_size: .; d_call: .; v_call: TRBV3-1/TRBV3-2; cdr3_aa: CASSRQGPEQYF; cdr3_nt: TGTGCCAGCAGCCGGCAGGGTCCCGAGCAGTACTTC
j_call: TRBJ1-1; clone_size: .; d_call: .; v_call: TRBV18; cdr3_aa: CASSPMAGMNTEAFF; cdr3_nt: TGTGCCAGCTCACCAATGGCAGGCATGAACACTGAAGCTTTCTTT
j_call: TRBJ2-1; clone_size: .; d_call: .; v_call: TRBV5-1; cdr3_aa: CASSSQVEQFF; cdr3_nt: TGCGCCAGCAGCTCACAGGTGGAGCAGTTCTTC
j_call: TRBJ2-2; clone_size: once; d_call: TRBD2; v_call: TRBV5-4; cdr3_aa: CASSLETSGGLTGELFF; cdr3_nt: TGTGCCAGCAGCTTGGAGACTAGCGGGGGCCTCACCGGGGAGCTGTTTTTT
j_call: TRBJ1-4; clone_size: .; d_call: .; v_call: TRBV9; cdr3_aa: CASSPTLAGREKLFF; cdr3_nt: TGTGCCAGCAGCCCAACCCTCGCGGGGAGGGAAAAACTGTTTTTT
j_call: TRBJ1-2; clone_size: .; d_call: .; v_call: TRBV6-6; cdr3_aa: CASSSGSGYTF; cdr3_nt: TGTGCCAGCAGTTCGGGGAGCGGCTACACCTTC
j_call: TRBJ2-7; clone_size: .; d_call: .; v_call: TRBV2; cdr3_aa: CASTNMATTRSYEQYF; cdr3_nt: TGTGCCAGCACCAACATGGCGACGACCCGGAGCTACGAGCAGTACTTC
j_call: TRBJ1-1; clone_size: .; d_call: TRBD1; v_call: TRBV6-1; cdr3_aa: CASIMQGDPNTEAFF; cdr3_nt: TGTGCCAGCATCATGCAGGGGGATCCGAACACTGAAGCTTTCTTT
j_call: TRBJ1-2; clone_size: .; d_call: TRBD1; v_call: TRBV7-6; cdr3_aa: CASSIRQGSDGYTF; cdr3_nt: TGTGCCAGCAGCATAAGACAGGGCAGTGATGGCTACACCTTC
j_call: TRBJ1-2; clone_size: .; d_call: TRBD1; v_call: TRBV9; cdr3_aa: CASSEGQGNGYTF; cdr3_nt: TGTGCCAGCAGCGAGGGACAGGGAAATGGCTACACCTTC
j_call: TRBJ2-7; clone_size: few; d_call: TRBD1; v_call: TRBV6-1; cdr3_aa: CASSEWTGNLYEQYF; cdr3_nt: TGTGCCAGCAGTGAATGGACAGGGAACCTCTACGAGCAGTACTTC
j_call: TRBJ1-5; clone_size: .; d_call: .; v_call: TRBV21-1; cdr3_aa: CASPGNRDTYSTSVWGQPQHF; cdr3_nt: TGTGCCAGCCCAGGGAACCGGGACACCTATTCTACCAGCGTCTGGGGTCAGCCCCAGCATTTT
j_call: TRBJ2-5; clone_size: .; d_call: .; v_call: TRBV19; cdr3_aa: CASRGGRAPETQYF; cdr3_nt: TGTGCCAGTAGAGGGGGGAGGGCCCCAGAGACCCAGTACTTC
j_call: TRBJ1-5; clone_size: .; d_call: .; v_call: TRBV7-2; cdr3_aa: CASSFPGFNQPQHF; cdr3_nt: TGTGCCAGCAGCTTTCCGGGGTTTAATCAGCCCCAGCATTTT
j_call: TRBJ2-1; clone_size: once; d_call: .; v_call: TRBV15; cdr3_aa: CATTATRNEQFF; cdr3_nt: TGTGCCACCACCGCGACTAGAAATGAGCAGTTCTTC
j_call: TRBJ1-2; clone_size: once; d_call: .; v_call: TRBV30; cdr3_aa: CTWSKIRGGYGYTF; cdr3_nt: TGTACCTGGAGTAAGATAAGGGGCGGCTATGGCTACACCTTC
j_call: TRBJ1-2; clone_size: .; d_call: .; v_call: TRBV7-8; cdr3_aa: CASSPRVQSNYGYTF; cdr3_nt: TGTGCCAGCAGCCCACGAGTACAGTCCAACTATGGCTACACCTTC
j_call: TRBJ2-5; clone_size: .; d_call: .; v_call: TRBV6-4; cdr3_aa: CASTPAGQETQYF; cdr3_nt: TGTGCCAGCACCCCCGCGGGACAAGAGACCCAGTACTTC
j_call: TRBJ1-3; clone_size: .; d_call: .; v_call: TRBV3-1/TRBV3-2; cdr3_aa: CASSTVSSGNTIYF; cdr3_nt: TGTGCCAGCAGCACAGTGAGCTCTGGAAACACCATATATTTT
j_call: TRBJ1-1; clone_size: .; d_call: TRBD1; v_call: TRBV20-1; cdr3_aa: CSASWTGGAGNTEAFF; cdr3_nt: TGCAGTGCTAGTTGGACAGGGGGCGCAGGGAACACTGAAGCTTTCTTT
j_call: TRBJ1-2; clone_size: .; d_call: TRBD1; v_call: TRBV28; cdr3_aa: CASSSQGTGNYGYTF; cdr3_nt: TGTGCCAGCAGTTCCCAAGGGACAGGCAACTATGGCTACACCTTC
j_call: TRBJ1-1; clone_size: .; d_call: .; v_call: TRBV12-3/TRBV12-4; cdr3_aa: CASTHSLNTEAFF; cdr3_nt: TGTGCCAGCACTCACAGCCTGAACACTGAAGCTTTCTTT
j_call: TRBJ2-3; clone_size: .; d_call: .; v_call: TRBV7-8; cdr3_aa: CASSHVGPAGADTQYF; cdr3_nt: TGTGCCAGCAGCCATGTCGGTCCGGCGGGTGCAGATACGCAGTATTTT
j_call: TRBJ2-7; clone_size: .; d_call: TRBD1; v_call: TRBV23-1; cdr3_aa: CASSPGQGSYEQYF; cdr3_nt: TGCGCCAGCAGTCCAGGACAGGGCTCCTACGAGCAGTACTTC
j_call: TRBJ1-1; clone_size: .; d_call: .; v_call: TRBV5-6; cdr3_aa: CASSSLPGKTEAFF; cdr3_nt: TGTGCCAGCAGCTCGCTCCCAGGGAAAACTGAAGCTTTCTTT
j_call: TRBJ1-3; clone_size: .; d_call: .; v_call: TRBV3-1/TRBV3-2; cdr3_aa: CASSQDLGNTIYF; cdr3_nt: TGTGCCAGCAGCCAAGATCTGGGAAACACCATATATTTT
j_call: TRBJ1-2; clone_size: once; d_call: TRBD1; v_call: TRBV4-2; cdr3_aa: CASSQAGTGEGGYTF; cdr3_nt: TGTGCCAGCAGCCAAGCTGGGACAGGGGAGGGTGGCTACACCTTC
j_call: TRBJ1-2; clone_size: few; d_call: TRBD1; v_call: TRBV5-8; cdr3_aa: CASSLSGTGGYGYTF; cdr3_nt: TGTGCCAGCAGCTTGAGTGGTACAGGGGGCTATGGCTACACCTTC
j_call: TRBJ1-4; clone_size: .; d_call: .; v_call: TRBV19; cdr3_aa: CASSPSGRPATNEKLFF; cdr3_nt: TGTGCCAGTAGTCCTTCCGGGAGACCCGCAACTAATGAAAAACTGTTTTTT
j_call: TRBJ1-4; clone_size: once; d_call: .; v_call: TRBV6-1; cdr3_aa: CASSDRLRGRAANEKLFF; cdr3_nt: TGTGCCAGCAGTGATCGACTCAGGGGACGAGCAGCTAATGAAAAACTGTTTTTT
j_call: TRBJ2-7; clone_size: .; d_call: TRBD1; v_call: TRBV6-5; cdr3_aa: CASSRSGTDSYEQYF; cdr3_nt: TGTGCCAGCAGTCGTTCCGGGACAGACTCCTACGAGCAGTACTTC
j_call: TRBJ1-2; clone_size: .; d_call: .; v_call: TRBV6-5; cdr3_aa: CASSYGGGGQGYTF; cdr3_nt: TGTGCCAGCAGTTACGGTGGGGGGGGGCAGGGCTACACCTTC